The T cell receptor beta chain under discussion was sequenced for a study of tumor-infiltrating lymphocytes in localized non-small cell lung cancer. Whole-study context: Resected tumor was paired with non-adjacent uninvolved lung from the same patient.

Germline CDR1 LGHNA, CDR2 YNFKEQ. V was clipped by 1 base and J by 4 bases, with 9 bases between them. The CDR3 loop spans 14 amino acids. Study results and caveats: TCR sequencing covered a subset of patients with enough tissue. IM1 and IM2 tumors showed no difference in T-cell fraction. No link was found between tumor T-cell fraction and recurrence-free survival.

Note on this clone: Its target is unknown.

Only in-frame clones appear in the TCRdb table, and some are missing; sequencing was by immunoSEQ multiplex PCR. This table holds 25,000 to 35,000 clones, over 75% found once. The clonotype comes from a human donor with non-small cell lung cancer. This chain connects TRBV4-2 to TRBJ2-3; D possibly uses TRBD1 or TRBD2 (5 bases each). The sequencing sample was made of lung tumor tissue. CDR3 residues: CASSQAGQSDTQYF. The CDR3 DNA reads TGTGCCAGCAGCCAAGCGGGGCAGTCAGATACGCAGTATTTT.